This TCR beta chain was sequenced for a study of technical replicates of blood from several donors. Sequencing used immunoSEQ multiplex PCR; TCRdb keeps in-frame clones, though not all of them. The repertoire consists of about 61,000 clones, with about 97% occurring once and the leading ten covering 0.15% to 0.25%. Germline V gives CDR1 MNHNS, CDR2 SASEGT. Trimming at V came to 5 bases and at J to 8 bases, leaving 7 bases not matched to a gene. CDR3 length: 15 residues. This TCR was recovered from a human donor in good health. Sequencing used T cells isolated from PBMCs. The chain combines TRBV6-1 with TRBJ2-1; 12 bases are a match to TRBD2. The CDR3 DNA reads as TGTGCCAGCAGTCCTAGCGGGAGGGCCCGGGATGAGCAGTTCTTC. Amino acids: CASSPSGRARDEQFF.